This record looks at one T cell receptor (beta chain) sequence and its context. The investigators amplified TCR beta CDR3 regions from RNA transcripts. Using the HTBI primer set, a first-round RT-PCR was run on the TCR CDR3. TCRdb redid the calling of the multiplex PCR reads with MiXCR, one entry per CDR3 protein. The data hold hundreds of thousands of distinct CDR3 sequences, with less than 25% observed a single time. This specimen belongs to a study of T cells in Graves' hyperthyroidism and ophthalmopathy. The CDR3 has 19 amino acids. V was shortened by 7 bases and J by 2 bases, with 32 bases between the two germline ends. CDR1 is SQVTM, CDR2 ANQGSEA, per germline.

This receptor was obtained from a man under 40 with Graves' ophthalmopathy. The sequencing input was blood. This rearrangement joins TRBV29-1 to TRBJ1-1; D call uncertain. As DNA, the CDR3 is TGCAGCGGCGTGGAGGATGAAGAACGATTAAGGTCTCGAAACACTGAAGCTTTCTTT. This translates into CSGVEDEERLRSRNTEAFF.